These 31 T cell receptor beta chains came from one sample sequenced in a study of blood T cell repertoires in COVID-19. Profiling relied on immunoSEQ multiplex PCR, and the TCRdb table lists in-frame clones only, not all of them. The sample includes 270,000 or so clones, 90% of them seen just once. Sequenced material: peripheral blood. Receptors originate from a woman aged 55 to 70 with COVID-19, enrolled during active disease.

With regard to this clone: Other DNA sequences within the sample encode an identical CDR3. The rearrangement uses TRBV6-2 or TRBV6-3 and TRBJ1-1; a possible D gene is TRBD1 (6 bases). This CDR3 spans 14 amino acids. CDR1 is MNHEY, CDR2 SVGEGT, per germline. Between the trimmed V and J ends, which lost 0 bases and 4 bases, there was a span of 9 bases. Here the CDR3 DNA reads TGTGCCAGCAGTTACTCGCAGGGGAGCACTGAAGCTTTCTTT. Translation gives CASSYSQGSTEAFF.

The genes are TRBV18 and TRBJ1-3, with D uncertain. V was shortened by 3 bases and J by 4 bases, with 13 bases between the two germline ends. CDR1 is KGHSH, CDR2 LQKENI, per germline. There are 15 residues in the CDR3. The CDR3 loop is CASSPQRVSGNTIYF. The CDR3, as DNA: TGTGCCAGCTCACCCCAGAGGGTATCAGGAAACACCATATATTTT.

This clone was seen a few times. Sequence at one end of the junction differs from germline and may be a read error. This chain joins TRBV3-1 (or the pseudogene TRBV3-2) and TRBJ1-2; TRBD1 matches 8 bases. The CDR3 is made up of 12 amino acids. Germline assignment: CDR1 LGHDT and CDR2 YNNKEL (reference sequence). CDR3 bases: TGTGCCAGCAGCCAGGACACAGGGGGTTCTGCATTC. Its translation is CASSQDTGGSAF.

CDR3 DNA sequence: TGTGCCAGCAGCGTCCCGGGACAGGGGCAACAAGAGACCCAGTACTTC. This sequence encodes CASSVPGQGQQETQYF. The chain joins TRBV5-8 to TRBJ2-5; TRBD1 agrees at 10 bases. Trimming cost V 4 bases and J 2 bases; bases outside gene matches: 8. The germline V gene has CDR1 SGHTS and CDR2 YDEGEE. The CDR3 contains 16 residues.

This chain joins TRBV29-1 and TRBJ1-2, with 7 bases aligning to TRBD1. The V and J ends lost 6 bases and 8 bases, in that order; junction bases with no gene match: 15. Germline V gene sequence: CDR1 SQVTM, CDR2 ANQGSEA. The CDR3 is made up of 14 amino acids. In DNA, the CDR3 is TGCAGCGTCGGAGAGAGGGGGCGCGTTGAGGGCTACACCTTC. Translation: CSVGERGRVEGYTF.

Only a few counts were recorded for this clone. The V and J genes are TRBV9 and TRBJ2-7; tentatively, D is TRBD2 (5 bases). Trimming pared 7 bases from V and 5 bases from J, leaving 7 bases between. The CDR3 length is 10 residues. Germline V gives CDR1 SGDLS, CDR2 YYNGEE. The CDR3 sequence is CASGGDEQYF. In DNA, the CDR3 is TGTGCCAGCGGAGGCGACGAGCAGTACTTC. Using reference TRBV9 and TRBJ2-7 for the parts outside the CDR3, the full variable domain is DSGVTQTPKHLITATGQRVTLRCSPRSGDLSVYWYQQSLDQGLQFLIQYYNGEERAKGNILERFSAQQFPDLHSELNLSSLELGDSALYFCASGGDEQYFGPGTRLTVT.

The chain has TRBV19 and TRBJ1-2, with D possibly matching TRBD1 (6 bases). The CDR3 runs to 14 residues. Trimming took off 10 bases at V and 3 bases at J, with 18 bases between the two ends. In germline, CDR1 is LNHDA, CDR2 SQIVND (reference sequence). The CDR3 loop is CATWWGQGDYGYTF. CDR3 DNA: TGTGCCACTTGGTGGGGGCAGGGTGACTATGGCTACACCTTC.

J is TRBJ2-7 and V is TRBV20-1; D is perhaps TRBD2 (5 bases). The CDR3 covers 13 residues. Trimming cost V 3 bases and J 7 bases, with 16 bases left between them. Germline V gives CDR1 DFQATT, CDR2 SNEGSKA (reference sequence). This CDR3 is CSASLRAGGEQYF. DNA of the CDR3: TGCAGTGCTAGTTTGCGGGCAGGCGGTGAGCAGTACTTC.

As regards this clone: Distinct nucleotide sequences in the sample also encode this CDR3. The DNA of the CDR3 is TGTGCCAGCAGCCAAGATCGGGTCGGCTACACCTTC. Translation gives CASSQDRVGYTF. This rearrangement joins TRBV14 to TRBJ1-2, with no clear D. The CDR3 consists of 12 residues. V lost 0 bases and J 8 bases, leaving 7 bases between the germline ends. The germline V gene has CDR1 SGHDN and CDR2 FVKESK. The whole variable domain, filled in from reference TRBV14 and TRBJ1-2, reads EAGVTQFPSHSVIEKGQTVTLRCDPISGHDNLYWYRRVMGKEIKFLLHFVKESKQDESGMPNNRFLAERTGGTYSTLKVQPAELEDSGVYFCASSQDRVGYTFGSGTRLTVV.

This clone was counted between two and nine times. The chain combines TRBV10-3 with TRBJ1-6; 10 nucleotides match TRBD1. Germline loops: CDR1 ENHRY, CDR2 SYGVKD. The J segment lost 10 bases and the V segment lost 4 bases, leaving 10 bases of the junction unmatched. The CDR3 spans 16 residues. Here the CDR3 reads CAISGQLGQGMSPLHF. As DNA, the CDR3 is TGTGCCATCAGTGGCCAGCTGGGACAGGGGATGTCACCCCTCCACTTT.

The chain couples TRBV27 to TRBJ1-6, with D perhaps TRBD1 (6 bases). The V gene's germline CDR1 is MNHEY and CDR2 SMNVEV (reference sequence). This CDR3 is 16 amino acids long. With 5 bases removed from V and 4 bases from J, the gap between germline ends came to 15 bases. The CDR3 nucleotides read TGTGCCAGCAGTCCCTACAGGACAGTGTATAATTCACCCCTCCACTTT. It specifies CASSPYRTVYNSPLHF.

The chain recombines TRBV5-1 with TRBJ1-3; TRBD1 might be the D (5 bases). V dropped 3 bases and J dropped 3 bases, with 10 bases sitting between them. CDR1 and CDR2 from the germline V gene are SGHRS and YFSETQ. This CDR3 has 14 amino acids. The CDR3 is CASSSGSNGNTIYF. CDR3 sequence (DNA): TGCGCCAGCAGCTCAGGGTCTAATGGAAACACCATATATTTT.

The chain carries TRBV7-2 and TRBJ2-1; D perhaps matches TRBD2 (5 bases). Germline CDR1 is SGHTA and CDR2 is FQGNSA. This CDR3 spans 15 amino acids. Trimming took off 2 bases at V and 0 bases at J, with 8 bases between the two ends. Here the CDR3 DNA reads TGTGCCAGCAGCTTACTCGGAGGCTCCTACAATGAGCAGTTCTTC. Its translation is CASSLLGGSYNEQFF.

The gene calls are TRBV28 and TRBJ1-2; TRBD1 agrees at 9 bases. The junction had 8 bases not matched to a gene; V was cut back by 4 bases and J by 8 bases. The CDR3 covers 14 residues. In germline, CDR1 is MDHEN, CDR2 SYDVKM. The CDR3 nucleotides are TGTGCCAGCAGTTCCCCCGGGACAGGGCCGGGCTACACCTTC. This encodes CASSSPGTGPGYTF.

Turning to this clone: Additional DNA sequences in this sample encode the identical CDR3. This sequence joins TRBV19 and TRBJ1-1; 9 bases are shared with TRBD1. From germline, CDR1 is LNHDA and CDR2 SQIVND (reference sequence). The CDR3 contains 14 residues. The V and J ends lost 5 bases and 5 bases, in that order; junction bases with no gene match: 6. CDR3 region: CASSATGGGTEAFF. CDR3 in DNA: TGTGCCAGTAGTGCGACAGGGGGAGGGACTGAAGCTTTCTTT.

The chain employs TRBV5-1 and TRBJ1-1; 11 positions match TRBD1. The junction had 7 bases not matched to a gene; V was cut back by 4 bases and J by 5 bases. CDR3 length: 15 residues. The germline CDR1 and CDR2 sequences are SGHRS and YFSETQ. The CDR3, as DNA: TGCGCCAGCAGCGCGGACAGGGGGCATCATACTGAAGCTTTCTTT. Translated: CASSADRGHHTEAFF.

The genes are TRBV4-3 and TRBJ2-7, with 8 bases lining up with TRBD2. The CDR3 contains 16 residues. Germline V gene sequence: CDR1 LGHNA, CDR2 YSLEER. V trimming: 1 base; J trimming: 0 bases; junction bases outside the gene matches: 5. CDR3 DNA: TGCGCCAGCAGCCAAGGGCGGGGGGTGATCTCCTACGAGCAGTACTTC. Protein: CASSQGRGVISYEQYF.

V gene TRBV20-1 combines with J gene TRBJ2-2; tentatively, D is TRBD1 (5 bases). This CDR3 spans 16 amino acids. Germline V lookup: CDR1 DFQATT, CDR2 SNEGSKA (reference sequence). Trimming removed 3 bases from V and 1 base from J, with 15 bases in between. CDR3 nucleotide sequence: TGCAGTGCTAGTCAGTCCTGGGGCGGGAACACCGGGGAGCTGTTTTTT. Translation: CSASQSWGGNTGELFF.

CDR3 amino acids: CASRNTGGGGYTF. CDR3 nucleotide sequence: TGTGCCAGCAGAAATACAGGGGGTGGCGGCTACACCTTC. The chain employs TRBV27 and TRBJ1-2, with 8 bases identical to TRBD1. Germline CDR1 MNHEY, CDR2 SMNVEV (reference sequence). V lost 6 bases to trimming and J lost 8 bases; unmatched junction nucleotides: 8. The CDR3 extends over 13 amino acids.

V gene TRBV19 combines with J gene TRBJ1-2; the match to TRBD1 covers 7 bases. After removal of 4 bases from V and 0 bases from J, the junction contained 5 bases not matched to a gene. Germline lookup yields CDR1 LNHDA and CDR2 SQIVND (reference sequence). This CDR3 has 15 amino acids. The CDR3 reads CASSTTGTANYGYTF. CDR3 bases: TGTGCCAGTAGTACCACAGGGACAGCTAACTATGGCTACACCTTC.

This clone was recorded only once. V gene TRBV5-1 combines with J gene TRBJ1-1; 9 positions agree with TRBD1. The V and J ends lost 3 bases and 4 bases, in that order; junction bases with no gene match: 4. Germline-derived CDR1 and CDR2 are SGHRS and YFSETQ. The CDR3 is made up of 14 amino acids. In DNA, the CDR3 is TGCGCCAGCAGCTGGGACAGGGTGGCCACTGAAGCTTTCTTT. This sequence encodes CASSWDRVATEAFF.

The rearrangement links TRBV5-4 to TRBJ2-5; 8 bases are a match to TRBD1. Germline V gene lookup returns CDR1 SGHNT and CDR2 YYREEE (reference sequence). The V gene end was trimmed by 1 base and the J gene end by 3 bases; junction bases not matched to a gene: 5. The CDR3 has 15 amino acids. CDR3 coding DNA: TGTGCCAGCAGCTTGCGGCAGGGGGCAGAAGAGACCCAGTACTTC. This encodes CASSLRQGAEETQYF.

The chain is built from TRBV13 and TRBJ1-2; 7 bases map to TRBD1. V was clipped by 6 bases and J by 6 bases; unmatched bases: 7. Looked up from germline, CDR1 is PRHDT and CDR2 is FYEKMQ (reference sequence). CDR3 length: 13 amino acids. The CDR3 here is CASRERGRDGYTF. The CDR3 DNA sequence: TGTGCCAGCAGGGAGAGGGGGCGTGATGGCTACACCTTC. The full variable domain, in which reference TRBV13 and TRBJ1-2 provide the parts outside the CDR3, is AAGVIQSPRHLIKEKRETATLKCYPIPRHDTVYWYQQGPGQDPQFLISFYEKMQSDKGSIPDRFSAQQFSDYHSELNMSSLELGDSALYFCASRERGRDGYTFGSGTRLTVV.

This clone was counted a single time. This chain uses TRBV6-5 with TRBJ1-2; D remains ambiguous. Trimming removed 0 bases from V and 6 bases from J, with 17 bases in between. The CDR3 covers 16 residues. Per germline, CDR1 MNHEY and CDR2 SVGAGI. CDR3 loop: CASSYSGQVGSDGYTF. The CDR3 DNA follows: TGTGCCAGCAGTTACTCGGGCCAGGTTGGCAGTGATGGCTACACCTTC.

V usage is TRBV5-8 and J usage is TRBJ1-5, with D possibly being TRBD1 (5 bases). With 2 bases removed from V and 5 bases from J, the gap between germline ends came to 20 bases. Germline CDR1 and CDR2: SGHTS and YDEGEE. CDR3 length: 17 amino acids. As DNA, the CDR3 is TGTGCCAGCAGCTTTACACGGGTGACAGCCTTTTATCAGCCCCAGCATTTT. It codes for CASSFTRVTAFYQPQHF.

The V and J genes are TRBV10-3 and TRBJ1-1; D is possibly TRBD1 (5 bases). With 6 bases removed from V and 3 bases from J, the gap between germline ends came to 14 bases. The CDR3 loop spans 14 amino acids. Looked up from germline, CDR1 is ENHRY and CDR2 is SYGVKD. CDR3 DNA: TGTGCCATCAGCTCTGGGGGGGTGGACACTGAAGCTTTCTTT. This sequence encodes CAISSGGVDTEAFF.

The CDR3 loop reads CASSPGLNTDTQYF. The DNA for the CDR3 is TGTGCCAGCTCACCGGGACTGAACACAGATACGCAGTATTTT. J is TRBJ2-3 and V is TRBV18; possible D gene TRBD2, 6 bases. The ends were cut back, 3 bases at V and 2 bases at J, with 9 bases in the middle. There are 14 residues in the CDR3. Germline CDR1 and CDR2: KGHSH and LQKENI.

The chain links TRBV6-5 to TRBJ2-7; 8 positions agree with TRBD1. V lost 2 bases, J lost 3 bases, and 6 bases stayed unmatched. Looked up from germline, CDR1 is MNHEY and CDR2 is SVGAGI. This CDR3 is 15 amino acids long. CDR3 in amino acids: CASSYGQGADYEQYF. CDR3 nucleotides: TGTGCCAGCAGTTACGGGCAGGGGGCTGACTACGAGCAGTACTTC.

This sequence joins TRBV5-8 and TRBJ2-2; 8 bases match TRBD1. Per the germline V gene, CDR1 is SGHTS and CDR2 is YDEGEE. V trimming: 3 bases; J trimming: 2 bases; junction bases outside the gene matches: 6. CDR3 length: 16 amino acids. The chain's CDR3 is CASSSTGGLNTGELFF. CDR3 bases: TGTGCCAGCAGCTCTACAGGGGGACTCAACACCGGGGAGCTGTTTTTT.

The J gene is TRBJ1-2, the V gene TRBV18; D is unclear. The CDR3 length is 13 residues. CDR1 KGHSH and CDR2 LQKENI come from the germline V gene. V was trimmed by 2 bases and J by 7 bases, leaving 11 bases between them. The CDR3 DNA reads as TGTGCCAGCTCACCAAGAGACAAAAGTGGCTACACCTTC. The encoded protein is CASSPRDKSGYTF.

J is TRBJ1-1 and V is TRBV7-9; 7 nucleotides match TRBD1. The ends lost 5 bases at V and 11 bases at J; junction bases unmatched: 14. Germline lookup yields CDR1 SEHNR and CDR2 FQNEAQ (reference sequence). This CDR3 region has 14 residues. The CDR3 here is CASSPQLEGGGAFF. In nucleotides, the CDR3 is TGTGCCAGCAGCCCTCAGCTAGAAGGGGGCGGGGCTTTCTTT.